There are a few counts of the clone carrying this TCR beta chain. What it binds is unknown. This sample is part of a study of blood T cells in healthy people across ages. Together with a sample-barcoded 5' primer, a J-beta primer mix was included in a second PCR lasting about 7 to 11 cycles. Each CDR3 protein is one row after TCRdb ran MiXCR on the 5' RACE reads. Among around 1,000,000 distinct CDR3 sequences listed, almost 25% were seen once. General study points: Diversity figures based on one million T cells were deemed too low.

Another study also made use of these data, one on T cells of mothers and their children. That work adds: Six children and their three healthy Caucasian mothers were the donors.

The sequence came from a girl aged 2 to 9 in good health. Material: blood.

The CDR3 loop reads CSVYDNEQFF. The CDR3 DNA reads TGCAGCGTTTACGACAATGAGCAGTTCTTC. The rearrangement uses TRBV29-1 and TRBJ2-1; D not resolved. This CDR3 comprises 10 residues. The germline V gene encodes CDR1 SQVTM and CDR2 ANQGSEA. V gave up 5 bases and J gave up 5 bases, with 4 bases separating them.